These 7 T cell receptor beta chains came from one sample sequenced in a study of sequential checkpoint blockade in melanoma. The treatment here: randomized to nivolumab then ipilimumab (arm A) or the reverse (arm B). The table came from immunoSEQ multiplex PCR; TCRdb's copy has only in-frame clones and leaves some out. The sample records about 7,800 clones, less than 65% being singletons. Sample: CD8+ T cells sorted from blood (inferred from file names), taken from a patient given nivolumab and ipilimumab in sequence. The receptor source for this set is a human donor with melanoma.

In its sample, this clone was seen a few times. This chain joins TRBV19 and TRBJ2-7; 8 bases map to TRBD2. Trimming removed 7 bases from V and 3 bases from J; junction bases left unmatched: 5. The CDR3 totals 13 residues. Germline V CDR1 and CDR2: LNHDA, SQIVND (reference sequence). CDR3 in amino acids: CASTIAGGYEQYF. In DNA, the CDR3 is TGTGCCAGTACCATCGCGGGAGGCTACGAGCAGTACTTC.

The V call is TRBV7-9, the J call TRBJ1-4, with TRBD1 matching 10 bases. The CDR3 contains 14 residues. Trimming took 5 bases from V and 6 from J; bases not matched to a gene: 3. The germline CDR1 and CDR2 sequences are SEHNR and FQNEAQ (reference sequence). In DNA, the CDR3 is TGTGCCAGCAGCCCTGGGACAGGGGATGAAAAACTGTTTTTT. As protein: CASSPGTGDEKLFF.

This clone was detected a few times. The sample contains more than one DNA sequence encoding this CDR3. This chain links TRBV4-1 with TRBJ1-5; tentative D call: TRBD1 (5 bases). The CDR3 is made up of 15 amino acids. V lost 2 bases to trimming and J lost 0 bases, with 8 bases between them. CDR1 and CDR2 (germline): MGHRA, YSYEKL. The CDR3, as DNA: TGCGCCAGCAGCCAACAGGGTCATAGCAATCAGCCCCAGCATTTT. It specifies CASSQQGHSNQPQHF.

The chain carries TRBV27 and TRBJ2-7; 9 nucleotides line up with TRBD1. J was trimmed by 3 bases and V by 3 bases; bases with no gene match: 3. Germline CDR1 is MNHEY and CDR2 is SMNVEV (reference sequence). The CDR3 sequence is 14 residues long. Here the CDR3 reads CASSFGQGFYEQYF. As DNA, the CDR3 is TGTGCCAGCAGTTTCGGACAGGGGTTCTACGAGCAGTACTTC.

This rearrangement joins TRBV28 to TRBJ2-7, with TRBD1 matching 10 bases. The V segment lost 5 bases and the J segment 4 bases; nucleotides outside the gene matches: 8. The CDR3 is made up of 15 amino acids. Germline V CDR1 and CDR2: MDHEN, SYDVKM. CDR3 in DNA: TGTGCCAGCAGTGTTCCGGGACAGGGGTCTTACGAGCAGTACTTC. It encodes CASSVPGQGSYEQYF.

This clone was seen a few times. The J gene is TRBJ2-7, the V gene TRBV7-2; D possibly corresponds to TRBD2 (6 bases). The germline V gene encodes CDR1 SGHTA and CDR2 FQGNSA. This CDR3 is built from 14 residues. The V end was cut by 3 bases, the J end by 4 bases, with 13 bases between. CDR3 sequence: CASSFGGVGYEQYF. The CDR3 nucleotides are TGTGCCAGCAGCTTCGGGGGAGTGGGGTACGAGCAGTACTTC. Filled out from reference TRBV7-2 and TRBJ2-7, the complete variable domain reads GAGVSQSPSNKVTEKGKDVELRCDPISGHTALYWYRQSLGQGLEFLIYFQGNSAPDKSGLPSDRFSAERTGGSVSTLTIQRTQQEDSAVYLCASSFGGVGYEQYFGPGTRLTVT.

V is TRBV7-9 and J is TRBJ2-7, with 9 bases identical to TRBD1. V trimming: 5 bases; J trimming: 1 base; junction bases outside the gene matches: 9. The CDR3 loop spans 16 amino acids. From germline, CDR1 is SEHNR and CDR2 FQNEAQ (reference sequence). The CDR3 DNA sequence: TGTGCCAGCAGCCTCACTAACAGGGGGCCTTCCTACGAGCAGTACTTC. The encoded protein is CASSLTNRGPSYEQYF. Combining the CDR3 with reference TRBV7-9 and TRBJ2-7 gives the whole variable domain DTGVSQNPRHKITKRGQNVTFRCDPISEHNRLYWYRQTLGQGPEFLTYFQNEAQLEKSRLLSDRFSAERPKGSFSTLEIQRTEQGDSAMYLCASSLTNRGPSYEQYFGPGTRLTVT.